The next 14 T cell receptor beta chains were all read from a single sample in a study of shared clonotypes between healthy human individuals. Clones were read by immunoSEQ multiplex PCR, and TCRdb kept only the in-frame ones, dropping some. The sample has some 2.3 million clones, approximately 93% seen once. Sequencing input: naive CD4+ T cells from PBMCs. Subset specified: CD45RA+ positively selected. The origin of the receptors is a man between 18 and 29 years old in good health. Some clones in this sample may be carry-over from other donors' samples.

The rearrangement joins TRBV7-9 to TRBJ2-3; 8 bases are a match to TRBD1. With V trimmed by 3 bases and J by 7 bases, 6 bases remained unmatched. The CDR3 runs 14 residues. The germline V gene encodes CDR1 SEHNR and CDR2 FQNEAQ (reference sequence). The CDR3 reads CASSLDRVGNTQYF. The DNA for the CDR3 is TGTGCCAGCAGCTTGGACAGGGTGGGGAATACGCAGTATTTT.

The gene calls are TRBV5-3 and TRBJ2-5; D call uncertain. TRBV5-3 qualifies as an ORF whose function is uncertain. The CDR3 totals 15 residues. V was cut by 1 base and J by 5 bases, with 15 bases left in between. This CDR3 is CARSLWLVPTETQYF. CDR3 nucleotides: TGTGCCAGAAGCTTGTGGCTAGTCCCCACCGAGACCCAGTACTTC.

The chain uses TRBV6-5 and TRBJ2-3, with D possibly called TRBD1 or TRBD2 (6 bases each). V gave up 6 bases and J gave up 4 bases, with 17 bases separating them. This CDR3 contains 15 residues. Germline CDR1 reads MNHEY; CDR2 reads SVGAGI. CDR3 bases: TGTGCCAGCAGGAGGAGGGGGTTCGGCGCAGATACGCAGTATTTT. It specifies CASRRRGFGADTQYF.

With regard to this clone: Other nucleotide sequences in the sample specify the same CDR3. The chain has TRBV29-1 and TRBJ1-1; tentatively, D is TRBD1 (5 bases). The germline V gene has CDR1 SQVTM and CDR2 ANQGSEA. Trimming left V 7 bases short and J 0 bases short, with 12 bases between. The CDR3 has 13 residues. CDR3 coding DNA: TGCAGCGCCGGGGGACGGATGAACACTGAAGCTTTCTTT. Encoded protein: CSAGGRMNTEAFF.

J is TRBJ1-1 and V is TRBV5-1; D is unresolved. Germline assignment: CDR1 SGHRS and CDR2 YFSETQ. V was cut by 4 bases and J by 2 bases, with 12 bases left in between. This CDR3 has 14 residues. The CDR3 sequence: CASSPTSGNTEAFF. The CDR3 DNA follows: TGCGCCAGCAGCCCGACCTCGGGTAACACTGAAGCTTTCTTT.

V is TRBV6-5 and J is TRBJ2-3, with 7 bases lining up with TRBD1. Germline V CDR1 and CDR2: MNHEY, SVGAGI. Losses at the gene ends were 4 bases for V and 6 bases for J; bases not matched to a gene: 10. This CDR3 contains 15 residues. CDR3 residues: CASSLRQGSVDTQYF. The CDR3 bases are TGTGCCAGCAGTTTGAGACAGGGAAGTGTGGATACGCAGTATTTT.

The J gene is TRBJ2-5, the V gene TRBV25-1; no definite D call. The CDR3 is 15 residues long. V was trimmed by 5 bases and J by 1 base, leaving 14 bases between them. Germline-derived CDR1 and CDR2 are MGHDK and SYGVNS. The CDR3 loop is CASSSRGQSQETQYF. CDR3 DNA sequence: TGTGCCAGCAGTTCCCGCGGCCAGTCCCAAGAGACCCAGTACTTC.

The chain carries TRBV6-1 and TRBJ1-2; TRBD1 agrees at 11 bases. Losses at the gene ends were 10 bases for V and 4 bases for J; bases not matched to a gene: 8. Germline CDR1 and CDR2: MNHNS and SASEGT. The CDR3 loop spans 14 amino acids. This chain's CDR3 is CATPDRGLSYGYTF. CDR3 sequence (DNA): TGTGCCACCCCGGACAGGGGGCTCTCCTATGGCTACACCTTC.

The count of this clone is one. Other nucleotide sequences from this sample produce the same CDR3. This chain uses TRBV7-9 with TRBJ2-7; TRBD2 aligns across 10 bases. Germline assignment: CDR1 SEHNR and CDR2 FQNEAQ (reference sequence). This CDR3 is built from 16 residues. Unmatched junction bases numbered 3, after V lost 1 base and J lost 0 bases. CDR3 protein: CASSLVASGSSYEQYF. For the CDR3, the DNA is TGTGCCAGCAGCTTAGTCGCTAGCGGGAGCTCCTACGAGCAGTACTTC.

The chain uses TRBV19 and TRBJ2-1; 9 bases align to TRBD2. V lost 8 bases to trimming and J lost 2 bases; unmatched junction nucleotides: 13. Germline CDR1 LNHDA, CDR2 SQIVND (reference sequence). The CDR3 spans 17 residues. The CDR3 here is CASEATRGGRAYNEQFF. CDR3 nucleotides: TGTGCCAGTGAAGCGACCCGTGGCGGGAGGGCCTACAATGAGCAGTTCTTC.

The chain couples TRBV7-2 to TRBJ1-3; D remains unclear. The CDR3 sequence is 15 residues long. From germline, CDR1 is SGHTA and CDR2 FQGNSA. Deletions cut 2 bases from V and 3 bases from J, with 11 bases between. DNA of the CDR3: TGTGCCAGCAGCTTAAATTCGGGATTTGGAAACACCATATATTTT. Translating gives CASSLNSGFGNTIYF. The complete variable domain, with remaining parts taken from reference TRBV7-2 and TRBJ1-3, reads GAGVSQSPSNKVTEKGKDVELRCDPISGHTALYWYRQSLGQGLEFLIYFQGNSAPDKSGLPSDRFSAERTGGSVSTLTIQRTQQEDSAVYLCASSLNSGFGNTIYFGEGSWLTVV.

The V call is TRBV27, the J call TRBJ2-1, with 12 bases fitting TRBD2. This CDR3 comprises 15 residues. Germline V gives CDR1 MNHEY, CDR2 SMNVEV (reference sequence). The trim removed 5 bases at V and 4 bases at J, leaving 3 bases unmatched. The CDR3 spells CASSALAGGYNEQFF. CDR3 coding DNA: TGTGCCAGCAGTGCGCTAGCGGGAGGGTACAATGAGCAGTTCTTC.

The chain combines TRBV7-2 with TRBJ1-5, with 10 bases identical to TRBD1. Germline CDR1 SGHTA, CDR2 FQGNSA. The V segment lost 1 base and the J segment 4 bases; nucleotides outside the gene matches: 1. This CDR3 has 15 amino acids. The CDR3 sequence: CASSLEGQGNQPQHF. CDR3 nucleotides: TGTGCCAGCAGCTTAGAGGGACAGGGGAATCAGCCCCAGCATTTT. The complete variable domain, with remaining parts taken from reference TRBV7-2 and TRBJ1-5, reads GAGVSQSPSNKVTEKGKDVELRCDPISGHTALYWYRQSLGQGLEFLIYFQGNSAPDKSGLPSDRFSAERTGGSVSTLTIQRTQQEDSAVYLCASSLEGQGNQPQHFGDGTRLSIL.

This rearrangement joins TRBV7-6 to TRBJ1-2; D might be TRBD1 (5 bases). The CDR3 consists of 15 residues. In germline, CDR1 is SGHVS, CDR2 FNYEAQ. Trimming shortened V by 5 bases and J by 3 bases, and 16 bases separated the two germline ends. CDR3 sequence: CASSQDVRGDYGYTF. The DNA for the CDR3 is TGTGCCAGCAGCCAGGACGTAAGGGGTGACTATGGCTACACCTTC.